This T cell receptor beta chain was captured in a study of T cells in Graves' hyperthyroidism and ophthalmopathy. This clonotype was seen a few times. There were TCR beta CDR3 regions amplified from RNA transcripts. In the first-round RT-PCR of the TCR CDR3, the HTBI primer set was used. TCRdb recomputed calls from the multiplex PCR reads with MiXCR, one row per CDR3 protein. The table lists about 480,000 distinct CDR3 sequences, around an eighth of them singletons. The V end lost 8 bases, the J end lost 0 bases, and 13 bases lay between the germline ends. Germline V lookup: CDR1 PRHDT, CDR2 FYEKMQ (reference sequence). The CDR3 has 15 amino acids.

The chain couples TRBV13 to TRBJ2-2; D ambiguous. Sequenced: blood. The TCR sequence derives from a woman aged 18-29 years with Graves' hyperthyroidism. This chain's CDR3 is CASGSDGANTGELFF. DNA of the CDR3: TGTGCCAGCGGCTCTGACGGAGCGAACACCGGGGAGCTGTTTTTT.